This T cell receptor (beta chain) was profiled in a study of kidney transplant recipient with SARS-CoV-2 infection. One entry per CDR3 protein, called by TCRdb with MiXCR from the reads. The table includes under 250,000 distinct CDR3 sequences, 29% detected once. This receptor was identified in a male patient between 25 and 39 years old who had COVID-19 and was a kidney transplant recipient. These T cells may partly come from the graft donor. Sequencing used a blood sample, obtained at baseline and around day 120 from a kidney transplant recipient.

The CDR3 here is CAWFFTRYRKTYGYTF. The CDR3 coding sequence is TGTGCCTGGTTTTTCACGCGTTATAGAAAGACCTATGGCTACACCTTC. The V and J genes are TRBV30 and TRBJ1-2, with D unresolved. CDR1 and CDR2 (germline): GTSNPN, SVGIG (reference sequence). This CDR3 is built from 16 residues. The germline V and J ends were trimmed by 5 bases and 4 bases, with 23 bases remaining between them.